This T cell receptor (beta chain) was profiled in a study of vaccination and CD4 T cells after COVID-19. Whole-study context: Convalescent donors: six male, four female; seven Caucasian, two Asian, one multiracial, two Hispanic. Samples taken post-COVID came a median about 3 months after diagnosis, ranging from 35 to 161. The cells were exposed to overlapping spike peptides originating from SARS-CoV-2, HCoV-NL63, HCoV-OC43 and HCoV-229E for stimulation. Each of the control cultures got a CEFX pool, an HIV-1 Nef pool, or no peptide.

Cultured CD4+ T cell DNA underwent sequencing with the Oncomine TCR Beta short-read assay. One entry per CDR3 protein results from TCRdb running MiXCR on the PCR reads. The top ten hold 7.5% to 9% of the sample, which has 10,000 to 13,000 distinct CDR3 sequences, about 28% seen once. Remarks on this clonotype: Its target is not known.

Germline trimming cut 4 bases from V and 4 bases from J; bases unmatched to any gene: 4. CDR3 size: 14 residues. From germline, CDR1 is SGHVS and CDR2 FQNEAQ. The treatment was: 10-day PBMC culture with coronavirus spike peptide pools or control peptides (ViraFEST assay). The chain carries TRBV7-8 and TRBJ2-3, with 8 bases fitting TRBD2. This receptor was obtained from a human donor who had recovered from COVID-19. Sequenced: CD4+ T cells from blood, cultured in vitro. CDR3 residues: CASSSLGRADTQYF. In DNA form, the CDR3 reads TGTGCCAGCAGCTCCCTCGGGAGGGCAGATACGCAGTATTTT.